This entry is about one TCR beta chain. This entry is derived from a study of blood T cell repertoires in COVID-19. At the level of the study: PBMCs, B-cell-depleted T cells, or T cells were the source of the cDNA or gDNA that made up the material.

Original processing notes: The authors estimated nucleated cell counts from reference gene primer amplification. TCRdb's table, derived via immunoSEQ multiplex PCR, lists solely in-frame clones and lacks some. The DNA was the basis for D and trimming; V, J and clone size are from that table. The sample holds roughly 200,000 clones, approximately 89% seen once. J gave up 2 bases and V 1 base, and 8 bases lay outside the gene matches. Germline lookup yields CDR1 KGHSH and CDR2 LQKENI. The CDR3 loop spans 17 amino acids. The sequence was collected from a woman aged 40 to 50 with acute COVID-19. The specimen was PBMCs or T cells enriched from blood (not recorded which). The rearrangement uses TRBV18 and TRBJ2-3; 8 nucleotides align to TRBD2. This CDR3 reads CASSPLRAAGATDTQYF. CDR3 nucleotide sequence: TGTGCCAGCTCACCACTTAGGGCAGCGGGGGCCACAGATACGCAGTATTTT.